A selection of T cell receptor beta chains follows, all from one sample in a study of PD-1 blockade in classical Hodgkin lymphoma. The protocol was immunoSEQ multiplex PCR, while the TCRdb copy is restricted to in-frame clones and leaves out a portion. The data show about 36,000 clones, about 70% seen once. Specimen: peripheral blood mononuclear cells (PBMCs), collected before the second cycle of nivolumab. The source of these receptors is a human donor with classical Hodgkin lymphoma. CDR3s include the opening cysteine and the closing phenylalanine or tryptophan. Fields, in order: clone size, J gene, V gene, D gene, CDR3 DNA, CDR3 protein. A D gene is named only where the DNA matches it firmly. The listing skips clone size in some rows; elsewhere it reads once, few, many or a size class.

. TRBJ2-5 TRBV5-1 . TGCGCCAGCAGCTTAGCAGGAATACAAGAGACCCAGTACTTC CASSLAGIQETQYF
. TRBJ1-1 TRBV2 . TGTGCCAGCAGTGAACAAGGGCTCCTTATGAACACTGAAGCTTTCTTT CASSEQGLLMNTEAFF
. TRBJ1-2 TRBV27 . TGTGCCAGCAGTTTTGAGGGAAACTATGGCTACACCTTC CASSFEGNYGYTF
. TRBJ2-3 TRBV19 TRBD2 TGTGCCAGTAGTATAGGAGCGGGAGGCCCAGATACGCAGTATTTT CASSIGAGGPDTQYF
. TRBJ2-7 TRBV7-9 TRBD1 TGTGCCAGCAGCTCGGACAGGCGCTACGAGCAGTACTTC CASSSDRRYEQYF
. TRBJ2-2 TRBV10-3 TRBD1 TGTGCCATCGCCGGGACAGGGTATACCGGGGAGCTGTTTTTT CAIAGTGYTGELFF
. TRBJ2-1 TRBV2 TRBD2 TGTGCCAGCAGACAACTAGCGGGGGGAACCTACAATGAGCAGTTCTTC CASRQLAGGTYNEQFF
. TRBJ2-1 TRBV9 TRBD2 TGTGCCAGCAGCGTAGCCGGCGGGACTAGCAGCCGCTCCTACAATGAGCAGTTCTTC CASSVAGGTSSRSYNEQFF
few TRBJ2-5 TRBV11-3 TRBD2 TGTGCCAGCAGCTTTGGACTAGCGGGGAGAGCGGAGACCCAGTACTTC CASSFGLAGRAETQYF
medium-sized TRBJ1-1 TRBV4-2 . TGTGCCAGCAGCCAAGTACAGGGGAACACTGAAGCTTTCTTT CASSQVQGNTEAFF
. TRBJ2-5 TRBV4-2 TRBD2 TGTGCCAGCAGCCAAGATCAGCGGGGGAAGGGAGAGACCCAGTACTTC CASSQDQRGKGETQYF
. TRBJ1-4 TRBV28 . TGTGCCGCTTCGTTAGGGGGAGCAACTAATGAAAAACTGTTTTTT CAASLGGATNEKLFF
. TRBJ2-5 TRBV7-3 . TGTGCCAGCAGCTTGAGGCGGGGCCCCAGGGAGACCCAGTACTTC CASSLRRGPRETQYF
. TRBJ2-1 TRBV7-2 TRBD2 TGTGCCAGCAGCTCTCAGGGACTAGCGGGGGCCAATGAGCAGTTCTTC CASSSQGLAGANEQFF